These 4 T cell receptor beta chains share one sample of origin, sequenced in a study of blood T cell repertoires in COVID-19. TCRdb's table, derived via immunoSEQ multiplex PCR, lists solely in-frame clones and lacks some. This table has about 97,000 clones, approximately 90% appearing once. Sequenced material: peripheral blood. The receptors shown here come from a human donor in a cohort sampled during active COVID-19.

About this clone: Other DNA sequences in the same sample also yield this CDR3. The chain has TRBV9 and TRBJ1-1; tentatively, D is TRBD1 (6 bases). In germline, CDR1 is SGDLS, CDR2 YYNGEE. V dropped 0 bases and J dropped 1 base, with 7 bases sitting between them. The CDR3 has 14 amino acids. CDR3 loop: CASSVGTANTEAFF. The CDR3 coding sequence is TGTGCCAGCAGCGTAGGGACAGCGAACACTGAAGCTTTCTTT. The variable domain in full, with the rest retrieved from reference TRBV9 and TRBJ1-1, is DSGVTQTPKHLITATGQRVTLRCSPRSGDLSVYWYQQSLDQGLQFLIQYYNGEERAKGNILERFSAQQFPDLHSELNLSSLELGDSALYFCASSVGTANTEAFFGQGTRLTVV.

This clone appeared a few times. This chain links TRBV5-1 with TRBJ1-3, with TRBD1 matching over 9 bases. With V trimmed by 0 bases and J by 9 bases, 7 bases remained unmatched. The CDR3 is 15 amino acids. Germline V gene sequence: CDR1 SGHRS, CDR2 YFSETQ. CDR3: CASSLAGQGRSTIYF. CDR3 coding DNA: TGCGCCAGCAGCTTGGCGGGACAGGGAAGGAGCACCATATATTTT.

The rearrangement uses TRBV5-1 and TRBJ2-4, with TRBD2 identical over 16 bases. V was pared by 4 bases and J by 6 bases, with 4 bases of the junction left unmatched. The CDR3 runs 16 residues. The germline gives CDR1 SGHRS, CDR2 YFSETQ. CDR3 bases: TGCGCCAGCAGCCCGGGACTAGCGGGAGGGACAAACATTCAGTACTTC. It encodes CASSPGLAGGTNIQYF.

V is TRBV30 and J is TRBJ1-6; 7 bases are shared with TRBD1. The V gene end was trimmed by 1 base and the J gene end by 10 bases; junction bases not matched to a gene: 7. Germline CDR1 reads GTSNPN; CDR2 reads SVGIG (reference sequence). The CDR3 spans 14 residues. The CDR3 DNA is TGTGCCTGGAGTGGACAGGGTCCAAGATCACCCCTCCACTTT. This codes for CAWSGQGPRSPLHF.